This note documents a single T cell receptor (beta chain) sequence. The target antigen is unknown. The CD4+ fraction was divided into a CD45RA+ naive subset and a CD45RA-negative memory subset. Only in-frame clones appear in the TCRdb table, and some are missing; sequencing was by immunoSEQ multiplex PCR. The repertoire has 300,000 to 350,000 clones, less than 75% of them found once; the top ten carry roughly 10%. The data were obtained in a study of shared clonotypes between healthy human individuals. Study background: Three CD4 naive, three CD4 memory, two CD8 naive and one CD8 memory plate were used per donor. Overall study results and limits: Rarefaction revealed incomplete sorted-subset sequencing despite large depth.

V shed 4 bases and J 9 bases; nucleotides not matched to a gene: 17. Germline V gene lookup returns CDR1 SGHDT and CDR2 YYEEEE. This CDR3 is 18 amino acids long. The TCR sequence derives from a man aged 25 to 40 in good health. The rearrangement uses TRBV5-6 and TRBJ2-1, with 12 bases fitting TRBD2. Sequenced: memory CD4+ T cells sorted from blood. Indicated subset: CD45RA-negative fraction. CDR3 nucleotides: TGTGCCAGCAGCACCGATCTAGCGGGAGGGCCCATTTACGGTGAGCAGTTCTTC. It encodes CASSTDLAGGPIYGEQFF.